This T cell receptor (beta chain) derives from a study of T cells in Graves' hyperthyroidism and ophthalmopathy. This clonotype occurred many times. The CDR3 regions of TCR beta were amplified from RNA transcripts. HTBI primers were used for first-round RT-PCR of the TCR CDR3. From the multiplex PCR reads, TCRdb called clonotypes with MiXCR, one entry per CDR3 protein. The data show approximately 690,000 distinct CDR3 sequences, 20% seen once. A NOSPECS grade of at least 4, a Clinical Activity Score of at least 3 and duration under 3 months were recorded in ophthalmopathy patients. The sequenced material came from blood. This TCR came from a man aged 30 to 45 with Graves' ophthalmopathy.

Here the CDR3 reads CASSLFGAEVGNEQFF. DNA for the CDR3: TGCGCCAGCAGCTTGTTCGGTGCCGAGGTGGGCAATGAGCAGTTCTTC. This chain uses TRBV5-1 with TRBJ2-1; D gene ambiguous. Trimming removed 1 base at V and 6 bases at J, with 17 bases between. The CDR3 covers 16 residues. The germline CDR1 and CDR2 sequences are SGHRS and YFSETQ.